Below, 30 T cell receptor beta chains from the same sample are listed, as sequenced in a study of T-cell memory formation after mild COVID-19. TCRdb fed the 5' RACE reads into MiXCR, producing one record per CDR3 protein. The sample includes fewer than 40,000 distinct CDR3 sequences, 9.5% to 12% seen only once; the top ten take 29%. The sample was PBMCs or a T cell subset sorted from them (not recorded which). The receptors stem from a young man who had mild COVID-19 (a few samples of this study predate the infection). Cell type and time point are not known.

This clonotype came up many times. V usage is TRBV18 and J usage is TRBJ1-4; 8 nucleotides align to TRBD1. From germline, CDR1 is KGHSH and CDR2 LQKENI. The CDR3 extends over 18 amino acids. V shed 2 bases, J shed 6 bases, and the junction held 14 bases outside the gene matches. The CDR3 reads CASSPGITGGKIDEKLFF. CDR3 nucleotides: TGTGCCAGCTCACCAGGTATCACAGGGGGAAAGATCGATGAAAAACTGTTTTTT.

This clonotype was picked up many times. The chain couples TRBV20-1 to TRBJ2-4, with 7 positions matching TRBD2. V shed 5 bases, J shed 8 bases, and the junction held 15 bases outside the gene matches. Germline V gene sequence: CDR1 DFQATT, CDR2 SNEGSKA (reference sequence). The CDR3 has 15 residues. In DNA form, the CDR3 reads TGCAGTGCTTCCAACGCAGCGGGGTCTCGGGACATTCAGTACTTC. It is translated as CSASNAAGSRDIQYF.

This clonotype was detected ten times or more. The chain has TRBV11-2 and TRBJ2-7; no clear D gene. The ends were cut back, 0 bases at V and 2 bases at J, with 5 bases in the middle. The CDR3 totals 13 residues. Germline-derived CDR1 and CDR2 are SGHAT and FQNNGV. CDR3 sequence reads: CASSLEGTYEQYV. As DNA, the CDR3 is TGTGCCAGCAGCTTAGAAGGGACCTACGAGCAGTACGTC.

This clonotype was counted ten times or more. The chain has TRBV30 and TRBJ1-5; D not certain. The CDR3 runs 13 residues. Germline V gene data show CDR1 as GTSNPN and CDR2 as SVGIG (reference sequence). Trimming shortened V by 3 bases and J by 6 bases, and 12 bases separated the two germline ends. The CDR3 region is CAWRYTGRQPQHF. CDR3 DNA sequence: TGTGCCTGGAGATACACCGGGCGTCAGCCCCAGCATTTT.

This clonotype was recorded many times. The CDR3 nucleotides read TGTGCCAGCAGTGAAGGTTCACGAAGGGGCCCGAGTAATCAGCCCCAGCATTTT. It codes for CASSEGSRRGPSNQPQHF. This chain joins TRBV6-1 and TRBJ1-5; D might be TRBD1 (5 bases). Germline CDR1 is MNHNS and CDR2 is SASEGT. The V and J ends lost 1 base and 4 bases respectively, with 20 bases between them. The CDR3 loop spans 18 amino acids.

This clonotype was counted ten times or more. J is TRBJ2-6 and V is TRBV7-3; D remains ambiguous. Germline V gene data show CDR1 as SGHTA and CDR2 as FQGTGA. CDR3 length equals 14 residues. V lost 2 bases and J 12 bases, leaving 14 bases between the germline ends. For the CDR3, the DNA is TGTGCCAGCAGCTTAGGCGCAGGCCCAGGCGTCCTGACTTTC. This sequence encodes CASSLGAGPGVLTF. The full variable domain, in which reference TRBV7-3 and TRBJ2-6 provide the parts outside the CDR3, is GAGVSQTPSNKVTEKGKYVELRCDPISGHTALYWYRQSLGQGPEFLIYFQGTGAADDSGLPNDRFFAVRPEGSVSTLKIQRTERGDSAVYLCASSLGAGPGVLTFGAGSRLTVL.

This chain links TRBV20-1 with TRBJ2-1; 8 bases match TRBD2. The CDR3 consists of 13 residues. CDR1 is DFQATT and CDR2 is SNEGSKA in the germline V gene (reference sequence). The J segment lost 2 bases and the V segment lost 3 bases, leaving 0 bases of the junction unmatched. CDR3 sequence (DNA): TGCAGTGCTAGGCGGGGGGCCTACAATGAGCAGTTCTTC. It specifies CSARRGAYNEQFF.

This clonotype was seen a single time. The chain employs TRBV20-1 and TRBJ2-7, with 7 bases fitting TRBD2. J lost 1 base, V lost 3 bases, and 6 bases had no gene match. Germline V gene sequence: CDR1 DFQATT, CDR2 SNEGSKA (reference sequence). The CDR3 totals 14 residues. The CDR3 loop is CSARPGLSSYEQYF. The CDR3 DNA follows: TGCAGTGCTAGGCCGGGACTATCATCCTACGAGCAGTACTTC.

This clonotype was recorded at least ten times. This chain uses TRBV5-5 with TRBJ1-1, with D unclear. The CDR3 runs 14 residues. Trimming removed 2 bases from V and 5 bases from J, with 13 bases in between. CDR1 and CDR2 (germline): SGHKS, YYEKEE (reference sequence). CDR3: CASSFGMLGTEAFF. The CDR3 DNA follows: TGTGCCAGCAGCTTCGGTATGTTGGGGACTGAAGCTTTCTTT.

This clonotype has at least ten counts. CDR3 in DNA: TGTGCCAGCAGCTTAGGCACAGGTTGGACTGAAGCTTTCTTT. This encodes CASSLGTGWTEAFF. V and J are TRBV7-2 and TRBJ1-1; tentatively, D is TRBD1 (5 bases). The germline CDR1 and CDR2 sequences are SGHTA and FQGNSA. The germline V and J ends were trimmed by 1 base and 5 bases, with 11 bases remaining between them. This CDR3 region has 14 residues.

At least ten counts were recorded for this clonotype. The gene calls are TRBV18 and TRBJ2-7; TRBD2 is a possible D gene (6 bases). The germline V gene has CDR1 KGHSH and CDR2 LQKENI. Trimming shortened V by 3 bases and J by 1 base, and 10 bases separated the two germline ends. This CDR3 comprises 14 residues. The CDR3 nucleotides read TGTGCCAGCTCACCGGGTGGGGGGTCCTACGAGCAGTACGTC. It encodes CASSPGGGSYEQYV.

This clonotype has a count of ten or more. V gene TRBV5-1 combines with J gene TRBJ1-3; D is possibly TRBD1 (5 bases). Germline V CDR1 and CDR2: SGHRS, YFSETQ. Trimming left V 0 bases short and J 0 bases short, with 19 bases between. The CDR3 is 19 residues long. The CDR3 DNA reads as TGCGCCAGCAGCTTGGTTTCCCCGAGGCAGGGACTCTCTGGAAACACCATATATTTT. Translated: CASSLVSPRQGLSGNTIYF. The variable domain in full, completed from reference TRBV5-1 and TRBJ1-3, reads KAGVTQTPRYLIKTRGQQVTLSCSPISGHRSVSWYQQTPGQGLQFLFEYFSETQRNKGNFPGRFSGRQFSNSRSEMNVSTLELGDSALYLCASSLVSPRQGLSGNTIYFGEGSWLTVV.

The chain couples TRBV4-2 to TRBJ1-1; perhaps TRBD1 as D (6 bases). Per the germline V gene, CDR1 is LGHNA and CDR2 is YNFKEQ. The V end was cut by 1 base, the J end by 8 bases, with 17 bases between. This CDR3 has 15 amino acids. The CDR3 region is CASSQGISDSQEAFF. The CDR3 nucleotides are TGTGCCAGCAGCCAAGGGATATCGGACAGCCAAGAAGCTTTCTTT.

This clonotype was seen ten or more times. V usage is TRBV5-1 and J usage is TRBJ2-3, with D maybe TRBD1 (5 bases). This CDR3 comprises 14 residues. CDR1 is SGHRS, CDR2 YFSETQ, per germline. Trimming shortened V by 4 bases and J by 0 bases, and 9 bases separated the two germline ends. CDR3 DNA: TGCGCCAGCAGCAGGACATCTAGCACAGATACGCAGTATTTT. Translating gives CASSRTSSTDTQYF.

On this clonotype: A much larger clone differs by one base, so this may be a read error. In DNA form, the CDR3 reads TGTGCCAGCAGCCGAAGGACGGTGGGGGCAGATACGCAGTATTTT. Protein product: CASSRRTVGADTQYF. The chain combines TRBV7-2 with TRBJ2-3; tentatively, D is TRBD1 or TRBD2 (5 bases each). The ends were cut back, 5 bases at V and 4 bases at J, with 16 bases in the middle. CDR1 and CDR2 (germline): SGHTA, FQGNSA. The CDR3 extends over 15 amino acids.

This clonotype appeared many times. This chain's CDR3 is CASSQMGYNEQFF. CDR3 DNA sequence: TGTGCCAGCAGCCAAATGGGGTACAATGAGCAGTTCTTC. The chain joins TRBV7-3 to TRBJ2-1; D is unclear. Germline V gives CDR1 SGHTA, CDR2 FQGTGA. This CDR3 is built from 13 residues. V lost 5 bases and J 4 bases, leaving 9 bases between the germline ends.

This clonotype was recorded at least ten times. The chain couples TRBV27 to TRBJ2-7; a weak D match, TRBD1 (5 bases). This CDR3 comprises 13 residues. The ends were cut back, 2 bases at V and 6 bases at J, with 11 bases in the middle. Germline CDR1 and CDR2: MNHEY and SMNVEV (reference sequence). The CDR3 bases are TGTGCCAGCAGTTTACAGGGTAGTGGCGAGCAGTACTTC. As protein: CASSLQGSGEQYF.

The chain links TRBV5-5 to TRBJ1-1; D ambiguous. This CDR3 is built from 15 residues. Germline V gives CDR1 SGHKS, CDR2 YYEKEE (reference sequence). The V and J ends lost 5 bases and 0 bases respectively, with 14 bases between them. This CDR3 is CASRTLGSMNTEAFF. For the CDR3, the DNA is TGTGCCAGCAGAACGTTGGGGAGCATGAACACTGAAGCTTTCTTT. The variable domain in full, with the rest retrieved from reference TRBV5-5 and TRBJ1-1, is DAGVTQSPTHLIKTRGQQVTLRCSPISGHKSVSWYQQVLGQGPQFIFQYYEKEERGRGNFPDRFSARQFPNYSSELNVNALLLGDSALYLCASRTLGSMNTEAFFGQGTRLTVV.

The genes are TRBV7-6 and TRBJ1-6, with 11 bases that match TRBD1. Germline values: CDR1 SGHVS, CDR2 FNYEAQ. The CDR3 has 15 residues. The junction had 5 bases not matched to a gene; V was cut back by 5 bases and J by 8 bases. In DNA, the CDR3 is TGTGCCAGCAGCCCTCGGACAGGGGGCGATTCACCCCTCCACTTT. Translated, it gives CASSPRTGGDSPLHF.

This clonotype was detected many times. The J gene is TRBJ1-2, the V gene TRBV28, with TRBD1 matching over 8 bases. CDR1 is MDHEN and CDR2 is SYDVKM in the germline V gene. The CDR3 contains 13 residues. Germline trimming cut 7 bases from V and 9 bases from J; bases unmatched to any gene: 10. The CDR3 bases are TGTGCCAGCACCCTCGGGACAGGCCGCCGCTACACCTTC. It encodes CASTLGTGRRYTF.

This clonotype was seen many times. The chain links TRBV7-3 to TRBJ2-1; perhaps TRBD1 as D (5 bases). The germline CDR1 and CDR2 sequences are SGHTA and FQGTGA. V was trimmed by 2 bases and J by 4 bases, leaving 12 bases between them. CDR3 length: 15 amino acids. In DNA, the CDR3 is TGTGCCAGCAGCTTAGGTCAGGGCCTGTACAATGAGCAGTTCTTC. It codes for CASSLGQGLYNEQFF.

This clonotype appeared many times. This chain connects TRBV5-1 to TRBJ2-1, with 8 bases matching TRBD2. CDR3 length: 15 amino acids. Germline V gene sequence: CDR1 SGHRS, CDR2 YFSETQ. The junction had 11 bases not matched to a gene; V was cut back by 7 bases and J by 5 bases. Here the CDR3 reads CASGPGGPRNNEQFF. The CDR3 DNA sequence: TGCGCCAGCGGGCCGGGGGGGCCTCGAAACAATGAGCAGTTCTTC.

The table lists this clonotype with many counts. This chain uses TRBV11-1 with TRBJ2-3, with D possibly being TRBD1 or TRBD2 (6 bases each). The CDR3 is 16 residues long. Trimming removed 5 bases from V and 4 bases from J, with 19 bases in between. Germline lookup yields CDR1 SGHAT and CDR2 FQDESV (reference sequence). The DNA for the CDR3 is TGTGCCAGCAGCCAACGGAGAGGGGGGCTTTCAGATACGCAGTATTTT. The encoded protein is CASSQRRGGLSDTQYF.

This CDR3 is CSASGHVNTEAFF. CDR3 coding DNA: TGCAGTGCTAGTGGTCATGTGAACACTGAAGCTTTCTTT. The rearrangement links TRBV20-1 to TRBJ1-1; D is uncertain. Trimming shortened V by 3 bases and J by 0 bases, and 8 bases separated the two germline ends. This CDR3 is built from 13 residues. Germline values: CDR1 DFQATT, CDR2 SNEGSKA (reference sequence).

This clonotype was counted ten times or more. This rearrangement joins TRBV7-9 to TRBJ2-7; D not certain. CDR1 SEHNR and CDR2 FQNEAQ come from the germline V gene (reference sequence). This CDR3 spans 12 amino acids. Trimming took off 4 bases at V and 4 bases at J, with 8 bases between the two ends. As DNA, the CDR3 is TGTGCCAGCAGCTCATTATCATACGAGCAGTACTTC. This codes for CASSSLSYEQYF.

This clonotype showed up many times. The chain has TRBV6-5 and TRBJ2-1; no firm D call. The CDR3 is 15 residues long. V lost 2 bases and J lost 2, with 10 bases in between. CDR1 and CDR2 (germline): MNHEY, SVGAGI. CDR3 region: CASSYAVPTYNEQFF. The CDR3 region has the DNA TGTGCCAGCAGTTACGCGGTGCCAACCTACAATGAGCAGTTCTTC.

This clonotype was observed at least ten times. V usage is TRBV7-9 and J usage is TRBJ1-6; D is unclear. The CDR3 sequence is 14 residues long. V lost 1 base to trimming and J lost 4 bases, with 5 bases between them. Germline loops: CDR1 SEHNR, CDR2 FQNEAQ (reference sequence). The CDR3 region has the DNA TGTGCCAGCAGCTTAGAACAGTATAATTCACCCCTCCACTTT. It codes for CASSLEQYNSPLHF. The full variable domain, rest sourced from reference TRBV7-9 and TRBJ1-6, is DTGVSQNPRHKITKRGQNVTFRCDPISEHNRLYWYRQTLGQGPEFLTYFQNEAQLEKSRLLSDRFSAERPKGSFSTLEIQRTEQGDSAMYLCASSLEQYNSPLHFGNGTRLTVT.

This clonotype was counted many times. This sequence joins TRBV7-3 and TRBJ2-2; 9 positions agree with TRBD1. The CDR3 is made up of 16 amino acids. Germline assignment: CDR1 SGHTA and CDR2 FQGTGA. V trimming: 4 bases; J trimming: 6 bases; junction bases outside the gene matches: 9. Here the CDR3 reads CASSSVRTGDPGELFF. The CDR3 DNA reads as TGTGCCAGCAGCTCTGTCCGGACAGGGGATCCCGGGGAGCTGTTTTTT.

This clonotype was observed many times. V usage is TRBV5-1 and J usage is TRBJ2-3; unclear D gene. The CDR3 loop spans 15 amino acids. V lost 4 bases and J 0 bases, leaving 12 bases between the germline ends. Germline V gene data show CDR1 as SGHRS and CDR2 as YFSETQ. CDR3 sequence: CASSDTSTSTDTQYF. In DNA, the CDR3 is TGCGCCAGCAGCGACACGTCGACCAGCACAGATACGCAGTATTTT.

The chain employs TRBV6-5 and TRBJ1-1; tentatively, D is TRBD1 (5 bases). V dropped 6 bases and J dropped 0 bases, with 11 bases sitting between them. Germline V gene lookup returns CDR1 MNHEY and CDR2 SVGAGI. The CDR3 contains 14 residues. CDR3 bases: TGTGCCAGCAGACCTCTGGGGGTGAACACTGAAGCTTTCTTT. This translates into CASRPLGVNTEAFF.